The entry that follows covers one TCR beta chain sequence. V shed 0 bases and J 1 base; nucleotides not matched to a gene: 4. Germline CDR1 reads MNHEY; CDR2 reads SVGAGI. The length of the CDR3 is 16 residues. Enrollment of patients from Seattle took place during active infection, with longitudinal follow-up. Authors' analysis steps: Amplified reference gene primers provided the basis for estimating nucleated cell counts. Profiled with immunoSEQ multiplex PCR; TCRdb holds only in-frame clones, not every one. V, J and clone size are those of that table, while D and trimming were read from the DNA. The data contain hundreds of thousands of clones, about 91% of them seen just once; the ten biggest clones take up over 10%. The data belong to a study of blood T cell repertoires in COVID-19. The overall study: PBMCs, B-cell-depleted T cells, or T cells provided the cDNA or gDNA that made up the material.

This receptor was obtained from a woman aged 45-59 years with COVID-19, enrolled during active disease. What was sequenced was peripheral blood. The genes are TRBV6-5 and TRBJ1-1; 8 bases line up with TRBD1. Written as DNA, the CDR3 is TGTGCCAGCAGTTACTCGAGGACAGGGAAGAACACTGAAGCTTTCTTT. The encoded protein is CASSYSRTGKNTEAFF.